This T cell receptor (beta chain) was retrieved from a study of T cells in Graves' hyperthyroidism and ophthalmopathy. What was amplified from RNA transcripts were TCR beta CDR3 regions. In the first-round RT-PCR of the TCR CDR3, the HTBI primer set was used. TCRdb called the multiplex PCR reads again in MiXCR, with one record for every CDR3 protein. The sample contains about 420,000 distinct CDR3 sequences, roughly 13% of which appear only once. The CDR3 runs 14 residues. Unmatched junction bases numbered 3, after V lost 2 bases and J lost 4 bases. Germline V gene lookup returns CDR1 MDHEN and CDR2 SYDVKM. The table lists this clonotype with many counts.

The chain employs TRBV28 and TRBJ2-3; 7 nucleotides line up with TRBD1. The material sequenced was blood. This TCR came from a woman aged 18-29 years with Graves' hyperthyroidism. The CDR3 loop reads CASSLDQGADTQYF. Written as DNA, the CDR3 is TGTGCCAGCAGTTTAGATCAGGGGGCAGATACGCAGTATTTT.